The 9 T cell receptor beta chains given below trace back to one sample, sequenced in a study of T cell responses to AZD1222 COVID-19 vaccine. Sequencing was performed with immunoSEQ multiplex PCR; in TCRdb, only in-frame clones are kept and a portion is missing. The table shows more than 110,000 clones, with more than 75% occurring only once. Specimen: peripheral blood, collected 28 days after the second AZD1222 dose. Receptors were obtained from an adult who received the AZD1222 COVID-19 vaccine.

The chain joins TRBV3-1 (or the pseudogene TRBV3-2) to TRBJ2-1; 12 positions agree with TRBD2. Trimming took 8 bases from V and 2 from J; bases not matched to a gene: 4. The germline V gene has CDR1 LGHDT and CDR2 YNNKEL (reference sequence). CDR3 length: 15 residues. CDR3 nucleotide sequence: TGTGCCAGCCTCCCTAGCGGGGGGGCCTACAATGAGCAGTTCTTC. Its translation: CASLPSGGAYNEQFF.

As DNA, the CDR3 is TGTGCCAGCAGCCCCGCGGACAGGGACGAGCAGTACTTC. Protein product: CASSPADRDEQYF. V gene TRBV27 combines with J gene TRBJ2-7, with TRBD1 matching 8 bases. V shed 6 bases, J shed 5 bases, and the junction held 6 bases outside the gene matches. CDR1 is MNHEY and CDR2 is SMNVEV in the germline V gene (reference sequence). The CDR3 spans 13 residues.

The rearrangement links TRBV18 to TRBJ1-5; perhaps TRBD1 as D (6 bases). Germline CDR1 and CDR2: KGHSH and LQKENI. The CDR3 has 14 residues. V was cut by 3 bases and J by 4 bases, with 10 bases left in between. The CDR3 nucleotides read TGTGCCAGCTCACCTGGACAGTTAAATCAGCCCCAGCATTTT. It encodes CASSPGQLNQPQHF.

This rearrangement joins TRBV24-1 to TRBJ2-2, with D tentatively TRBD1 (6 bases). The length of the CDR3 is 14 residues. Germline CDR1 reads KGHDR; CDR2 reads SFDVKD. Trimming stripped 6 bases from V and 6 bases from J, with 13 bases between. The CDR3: CATSLQGTSGELFF. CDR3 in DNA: TGTGCCACCAGTTTACAGGGCACCTCCGGGGAGCTGTTTTTT.

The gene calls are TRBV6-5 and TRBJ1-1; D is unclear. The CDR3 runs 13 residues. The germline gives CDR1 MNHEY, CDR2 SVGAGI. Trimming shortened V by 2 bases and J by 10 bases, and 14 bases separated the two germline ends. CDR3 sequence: CASSYGPDAGAFF. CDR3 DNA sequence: TGTGCCAGCAGTTACGGACCGGATGCGGGAGCTTTCTTT.

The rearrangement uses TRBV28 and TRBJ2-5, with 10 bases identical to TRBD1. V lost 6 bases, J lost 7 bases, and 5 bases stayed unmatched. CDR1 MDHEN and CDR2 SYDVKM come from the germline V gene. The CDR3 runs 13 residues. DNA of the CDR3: TGTGCCAGCAGCCTCGGACAGGGGGGGACCCAGTACTTC. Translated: CASSLGQGGTQYF.

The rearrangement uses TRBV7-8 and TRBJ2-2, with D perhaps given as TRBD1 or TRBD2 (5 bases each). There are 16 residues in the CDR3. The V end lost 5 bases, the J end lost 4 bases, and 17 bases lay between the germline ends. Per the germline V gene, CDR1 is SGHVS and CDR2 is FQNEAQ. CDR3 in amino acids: CASSRLTGATTGELFF. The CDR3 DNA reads TGTGCCAGCAGCCGCCTTACCGGGGCAACCACCGGGGAGCTGTTTTTT.

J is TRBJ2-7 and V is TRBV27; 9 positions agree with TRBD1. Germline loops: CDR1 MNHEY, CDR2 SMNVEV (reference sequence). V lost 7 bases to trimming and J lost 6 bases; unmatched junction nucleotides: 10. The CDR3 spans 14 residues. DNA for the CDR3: TGTGCCAGCACCCCCACAGGGGGCCTCGGCGAGCAGTACTTC. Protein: CASTPTGGLGEQYF.

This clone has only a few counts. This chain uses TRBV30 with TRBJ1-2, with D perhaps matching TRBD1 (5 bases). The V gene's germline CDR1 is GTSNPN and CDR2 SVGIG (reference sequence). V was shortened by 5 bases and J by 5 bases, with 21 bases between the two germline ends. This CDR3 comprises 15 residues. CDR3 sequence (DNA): TGTGCCTGGTTCGGGGGAGGCCTTAAAGGATATGGCTACACCTTC. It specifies CAWFGGGLKGYGYTF.